A selection of T cell receptor beta chains follows, all from one sample in a study of regulatory T cells in long-lasting Graves disease. TCRdb reprocessed the multiplex PCR reads via MiXCR and lists one record per CDR3 protein. The table lists about 200,000 distinct CDR3 sequences, roughly a fifth of them singletons, with 12% in the top ten. This sample also belongs to another study, concerning T cells in Graves' hyperthyroidism and ophthalmopathy.

The sequencing here drew on peripheral blood mononuclear cells (PBMCs), taken at new diagnosis, from a patient treated with antithyroid drugs. The receptors derive from a woman aged 25 to 45 with Graves disease. The CDR3 runs from the conserved cysteine through the conserved F or W. Each record gives: J gene, D gene, V gene, clone size, CDR3 DNA, CDR3 protein. A D gene is named only where the DNA matches it firmly. Clone sizes are given selectively: once, few, many, or a class where the clone is expanded.

TRBJ2-7 | TRBD1 | TRBV28 | medium-sized | TGTGCCAGCACCAAACAGGGGGACTCCTACGAGCAGTACTTC | CASTKQGDSYEQYF
TRBJ2-1 | TRBD2 | TRBV5-1 | many | TGCGCCAGCAGCATAGCGGGAGGGCACAATGAGCAGTTCTTC | CASSIAGGHNEQFF
TRBJ2-7 | TRBD2 | TRBV20-1 | many | TGCAGTGCTAGAGATCGAACTAGCGGAGCCCGCTACGAGCAGTACTTC | CSARDRTSGARYEQYF
TRBJ2-4 | - | TRBV19 | many | TGTGCCAGTAGTAGAATGGGAGATGGCATTCAGTACTTC | CASSRMGDGIQYF
TRBJ1-2 | - | TRBV15 | many | TGTGCCACCAGCAGAGATGTGGCCACTAACTATGGCTACACCTTC | CATSRDVATNYGYTF
TRBJ2-3 | - | TRBV5-4 | many | TGTGCCAGCAGCTTGGAAGGTGTGGTTACGCAGTATTTT | CASSLEGVVTQYF
TRBJ2-7 | - | TRBV20-1 | few | TGCAGTGCCCAGAGGGGCGGCGAGCAGTACTTC | CSAQRGGEQYF
TRBJ2-1 | TRBD2 | TRBV7-9 | - | TGTGCCAGCAGCGCAGGGACTAGCGGTGACAATGAGCAGTTCTTC | CASSAGTSGDNEQFF
TRBJ1-6 | TRBD1 | TRBV6-1 | many | TGTGCCAGCAGTACAGGGGAAAATTCACCCCTCCACTTT | CASSTGENSPLHF
TRBJ2-4 | - | TRBV20-1 | few | TGCAGTGCTAGAGATACAGCTTGGGTTATTCAGTACTTC | CSARDTAWVIQYF
TRBJ1-1 | - | TRBV11-2 | - | TGTGCCAGCAGCCTACAGTTAGGTGGCGGCACTGAAGCTTTCTTT | CASSLQLGGGTEAFF
TRBJ1-2 | - | TRBV27 | many | TGTGCCAGCAGTAGCTCCACTCAAGGAGACTATGGCTACACCTTC | CASSSSTQGDYGYTF
TRBJ1-2 | - | TRBV28 | many | TGTGCCAGCAGGGGCTATGATGTTAGGGTTCGAGGCTACACCTTC | CASRGYDVRVRGYTF
TRBJ1-3 | - | TRBV14 | many | TGTGCCAGCAGCCAAGCGGGAGGACAGAGGACTGGAAACACCATATATTTT | CASSQAGGQRTGNTIYF
TRBJ1-1 | - | TRBV2 | - | TGTGCCAGCAGTTTATTAACGGGACAGAACACTGAAGCTTTCTTT | CASSLLTGQNTEAFF
TRBJ1-2 | - | TRBV15 | few | TGTGCCACCAGCCACACAGGGTTTGATGGCTACACCTTC | CATSHTGFDGYTF
TRBJ1-4 | TRBD1 | TRBV9 | few | TGTGCCAGCAGCGTGGCCAGTGGGACAGGTCCAAATGAAAAACTGTTTTTT | CASSVASGTGPNEKLFF
TRBJ2-1 | - | TRBV7-9 | few | TGTGCCAGCAGCTTTTCGGTCAGCTCCTACAATGAGCAGTTCTTC | CASSFSVSSYNEQFF
TRBJ2-1 | - | TRBV2 | - | TGTACCAGCGTTCACAATGATCAGTGCTTC | CTSVHNDQCF
TRBJ1-3 | - | TRBV6-2/TRBV6-3 | many | TGTGCCAGCAGTGAAACAGGCAGAAACACCATATATTTT | CASSETGRNTIYF
TRBJ2-1 | - | TRBV10-3 | many | TGTGCCATCAGAGGGGGTACCTACAATGAGCAGTTCTTC | CAIRGGTYNEQFF
TRBJ1-5 | - | TRBV15 | many | TGTGCCACCACTCAGGGGCACAATCAGCCCCAGCATTTT | CATTQGHNQPQHF
TRBJ2-7 | - | TRBV27 | many | TGTGCCAGCAGTTTAAGTAAGAGGCGGGTAGGGAGCTACGAGCAGTACTTC | CASSLSKRRVGSYEQYF
TRBJ1-6 | - | TRBV6-1 | many | TGTGCCAGCAGCCCGGGACGGGGAAATTCACCCCTCCACTTT | CASSPGRGNSPLHF
TRBJ1-6 | - | TRBV28 | many | TGTGCCAGCAGTTTCAGACAGGAGAATTCACCCCTCCACTTT | CASSFRQENSPLHF
TRBJ2-7 | TRBD1 | TRBV6-5 | many | TGTGCCAGCAGTTACTCGGCGGGCCAGGGGGCCTACGAGCAGTACTTC | CASSYSAGQGAYEQYF
TRBJ2-3 | - | TRBV14 | many | TGTGCCAGCAGCCCAAAAACCGGCCAGGGAACAGATACGCAGTATTTT | CASSPKTGQGTDTQYF
TRBJ1-2 | TRBD1 | TRBV28 | many | TGTGCCAGCACCTGGGGCAGGGGGCAAAATGGCTACACCTTC | CASTWGRGQNGYTF
TRBJ2-5 | - | TRBV4-1 | - | TGCGCCAGCAGCCCAGACCGGACAGCGCGTCTATGGGCCCAGTACTTC | CASSPDRTARLWAQYF
TRBJ1-1 | TRBD1 | TRBV28 | many | TGTGCCAGCAGTTTAAGGGGACAGGGACGGCGGAACACTGAAGCTTTCTTT | CASSLRGQGRRNTEAFF
TRBJ2-1 | - | TRBV11-2 | many | TGTGCCAGCAGCTCTAAGGGGGAGATGAACAATGAGCAGTTCTTC | CASSSKGEMNNEQFF
TRBJ2-1 | TRBD2 | TRBV7-2 | few | TGTGCCAGCAGCCGACGTGGGGCGGGAGGGCAATACAATGAGCAGTTCTTC | CASSRRGAGGQYNEQFF